A selection of T cell receptor beta chains follows, all from one sample in a study of T cell changes during pregnancy in multiple sclerosis. Only in-frame clones appear in the TCRdb table, and some are missing; sequencing was by immunoSEQ multiplex PCR. The profile shows 90,000 to 130,000 clones, roughly 92% of them singletons. Sequences were derived from peripheral blood, sampled in the third trimester of pregnancy. The receptors stem from a female donor with multiple sclerosis, enrolled in a pregnancy study. Both conserved end residues are part of each CDR3. Fields, in order: clone size, D gene, J gene, V gene, CDR3 protein, CDR3 DNA. The D gene is left open where the match is weak. Clone size, where shown, is once, few, many, or a class for clones that have expanded.

clone_size: NA; d_call: TRBD2; j_call: TRBJ2-7; v_call: TRBV27; cdr3_aa: CASSRGLGLAGVKEQYF; cdr3_nt: TGTGCCAGCAGTCGAGGGCTAGGGCTAGCGGGAGTTAAGGAGCAGTACTTC
clone_size: NA; d_call: TRBD1; j_call: TRBJ1-2; v_call: TRBV14; cdr3_aa: CASSRDRTGSYYGYTF; cdr3_nt: TGTGCCAGCAGCCGGGATCGGACAGGATCCTACTATGGCTACACCTTC
clone_size: NA; d_call: NA; j_call: TRBJ2-7; v_call: TRBV7-9; cdr3_aa: CASSTPRTEAYEQYF; cdr3_nt: TGTGCCAGCAGCACCCCCAGGACGGAGGCCTACGAGCAGTACTTC
clone_size: NA; d_call: TRBD2; j_call: TRBJ2-3; v_call: TRBV28; cdr3_aa: CASKDSGNFADTQYF; cdr3_nt: TGTGCCAGCAAGGATAGCGGGAATTTCGCTGATACGCAGTATTTT
clone_size: NA; d_call: TRBD2; j_call: TRBJ2-3; v_call: TRBV4-2; cdr3_aa: CASSGRAGGMSTDTQYF; cdr3_nt: TGTGCCAGCAGCGGGAGGGCCGGCGGGATGAGCACAGATACGCAGTATTTT
clone_size: NA; d_call: NA; j_call: TRBJ2-7; v_call: TRBV7-9; cdr3_aa: CASSQTGYEQYF; cdr3_nt: TGTGCCAGCAGCCAGACAGGCTACGAGCAGTACTTC
clone_size: NA; d_call: NA; j_call: TRBJ1-4; v_call: TRBV2; cdr3_aa: CASSLGGKLFF; cdr3_nt: TGTGCCAGCAGCCTCGGGGGAAAACTGTTTTTT
clone_size: NA; d_call: NA; j_call: TRBJ2-2; v_call: TRBV27; cdr3_aa: CASSLKRSGELFF; cdr3_nt: TGTGCCAGCAGTTTAAAGAGGTCCGGGGAGCTGTTTTTT
clone_size: NA; d_call: NA; j_call: TRBJ2-1; v_call: TRBV30; cdr3_aa: CATDPLRGNNEQFF; cdr3_nt: TGTGCCACTGACCCCCTGCGCGGTAACAATGAGCAGTTCTTC
clone_size: NA; d_call: TRBD1; j_call: TRBJ1-5; v_call: TRBV5-5; cdr3_aa: CASSSGQGFNQPQHF; cdr3_nt: TGTGCCAGCAGCTCGGGACAGGGCTTCAATCAGCCCCAGCATTTT
clone_size: few; d_call: TRBD1; j_call: TRBJ2-7; v_call: TRBV27; cdr3_aa: CASSPGQGGYREQYF; cdr3_nt: TGTGCCAGCAGTCCTGGACAGGGGGGCTATAGGGAGCAGTACTTC
clone_size: NA; d_call: NA; j_call: TRBJ1-3; v_call: TRBV4-2; cdr3_aa: CASSQDEGEPSGNTIYF; cdr3_nt: TGTGCCAGCAGCCAAGATGAAGGGGAACCCTCTGGAAACACCATATATTTT
clone_size: NA; d_call: TRBD2; j_call: TRBJ2-1; v_call: TRBV11-3; cdr3_aa: CASSLGGGTPPNNEQFF; cdr3_nt: TGTGCCAGCAGCTTAGGGGGAGGGACTCCACCGAACAATGAGCAGTTCTTC
clone_size: NA; d_call: TRBD1; j_call: TRBJ1-2; v_call: TRBV29-1; cdr3_aa: CSVEWDSDLGGYTF; cdr3_nt: TGCAGCGTTGAATGGGACAGTGACCTAGGAGGCTACACCTTC
clone_size: once; d_call: NA; j_call: TRBJ1-6; v_call: TRBV2; cdr3_aa: CASSEDLGGYNSPLHF; cdr3_nt: TGTGCCAGCAGTGAAGATTTAGGGGGTTATAATTCACCCCTCCACTTT
clone_size: NA; d_call: NA; j_call: TRBJ2-1; v_call: TRBV6-1; cdr3_aa: CASSERGGHEQFF; cdr3_nt: TGTGCCAGCAGTGAGAGGGGGGGCCATGAGCAGTTCTTC
clone_size: NA; d_call: NA; j_call: TRBJ2-5; v_call: TRBV6-5; cdr3_aa: CASSGTGAQYF; cdr3_nt: TGTGCCAGCAGTGGTACGGGGGCCCAGTACTTC
clone_size: NA; d_call: NA; j_call: TRBJ2-3; v_call: TRBV6-1; cdr3_aa: CASATTYSTDTQYF; cdr3_nt: TGTGCCAGCGCTACCACCTATAGCACAGATACGCAGTATTTT
clone_size: NA; d_call: TRBD2; j_call: TRBJ2-2; v_call: TRBV5-1; cdr3_aa: CASSSGRGSGELFF; cdr3_nt: TGCGCCAGCAGCTCGGGGCGGGGGTCCGGGGAGCTGTTTTTT
clone_size: NA; d_call: NA; j_call: TRBJ1-1; v_call: TRBV6-6; cdr3_aa: CASSSRDIIATEAFF; cdr3_nt: TGTGCCAGCAGTAGCCGGGACATAATCGCCACTGAAGCTTTCTTT
clone_size: NA; d_call: TRBD1; j_call: TRBJ1-4; v_call: TRBV7-8; cdr3_aa: CASSLVWDSTNEKLFF; cdr3_nt: TGTGCCAGCAGCTTAGTGTGGGACAGCACTAATGAAAAACTGTTTTTT
clone_size: NA; d_call: NA; j_call: TRBJ2-3; v_call: TRBV27; cdr3_aa: CASSAFRGTDTQYF; cdr3_nt: TGTGCCAGCAGTGCATTCAGGGGCACAGATACGCAGTATTTT
clone_size: NA; d_call: TRBD2; j_call: TRBJ2-3; v_call: TRBV5-1; cdr3_aa: CASSLEGRAPDTQYF; cdr3_nt: TGCGCCAGCAGCTTGGAAGGGAGGGCTCCAGATACGCAGTATTTT
clone_size: NA; d_call: NA; j_call: TRBJ1-2; v_call: TRBV30; cdr3_aa: CAWSVTGLIGYTF; cdr3_nt: TGTGCCTGGAGTGTGACAGGTTTGATTGGCTACACCTTC
clone_size: NA; d_call: NA; j_call: TRBJ1-5; v_call: TRBV7-2; cdr3_aa: CASSLATGRNQPQHF; cdr3_nt: TGTGCCAGCAGCTTAGCTACAGGACGAAATCAGCCCCAGCATTTT
clone_size: NA; d_call: NA; j_call: TRBJ1-2; v_call: TRBV7-2; cdr3_aa: CASSLDDRYYGYTF; cdr3_nt: TGTGCCAGCAGCCTCGACGACAGGTACTATGGCTACACCTTC
clone_size: NA; d_call: TRBD2; j_call: TRBJ2-1; v_call: TRBV6-1; cdr3_aa: CAGRTSGFYNEQFF; cdr3_nt: TGTGCCGGTCGGACTAGCGGGTTCTACAATGAGCAGTTCTTC
clone_size: NA; d_call: NA; j_call: TRBJ1-6; v_call: TRBV6-6; cdr3_aa: CASSYSSVGGDSPLHF; cdr3_nt: TGTGCCAGCAGTTACTCGTCCGTAGGCGGTGATTCACCCCTCCACTTT
clone_size: NA; d_call: NA; j_call: TRBJ2-6; v_call: TRBV6-4; cdr3_aa: CASSDSVGGSGANVLTF; cdr3_nt: TGTGCCAGCAGTGACTCCGTAGGGGGCTCTGGGGCCAACGTCCTGACTTTC
clone_size: NA; d_call: TRBD1; j_call: TRBJ2-2; v_call: TRBV7-3; cdr3_aa: CASSLTTGGAGTGELFF; cdr3_nt: TGTGCCAGCAGCCTGACTACAGGGGGCGCCGGCACCGGGGAGCTGTTTTTT
clone_size: many; d_call: NA; j_call: TRBJ2-2; v_call: TRBV7-3; cdr3_aa: CASSLSGRGGELFF; cdr3_nt: TGTGCCAGCAGCTTAAGTGGGCGTGGTGGGGAGCTGTTTTTT
clone_size: NA; d_call: NA; j_call: TRBJ2-7; v_call: TRBV28; cdr3_aa: CASSFSRALVSYEQYF; cdr3_nt: TGTGCCAGCAGTTTTTCGCGGGCCCTGGTTAGTTACGAGCAGTACTTC
clone_size: NA; d_call: NA; j_call: TRBJ2-5; v_call: TRBV6-5; cdr3_aa: CASSQTPGLTAQYF; cdr3_nt: TGTGCCAGCAGCCAAACCCCCGGACTAACGGCCCAGTACTTC
clone_size: NA; d_call: NA; j_call: TRBJ1-2; v_call: TRBV2; cdr3_aa: CASWGTKGYTF; cdr3_nt: TGTGCCAGCTGGGGGACAAAAGGCTACACCTTC
clone_size: once; d_call: TRBD1; j_call: TRBJ2-7; v_call: TRBV30; cdr3_aa: CAWSADRGLSYEQYF; cdr3_nt: TGTGCCTGGAGTGCGGACAGGGGGCTCTCCTACGAGCAGTACTTC
clone_size: NA; d_call: TRBD1; j_call: TRBJ1-4; v_call: TRBV2; cdr3_aa: CASATFRDRGELGNEKLFF; cdr3_nt: TGTGCCAGCGCCACCTTCCGGGACAGGGGCGAGTTGGGTAATGAAAAACTGTTTTTT
clone_size: NA; d_call: TRBD2; j_call: TRBJ2-1; v_call: TRBV5-4; cdr3_aa: CASSLGEGRWRPTYNEQFF; cdr3_nt: TGTGCCAGCAGCTTGGGGGAGGGGAGGTGGAGGCCAACCTACAATGAGCAGTTCTTC
clone_size: NA; d_call: NA; j_call: TRBJ1-2; v_call: TRBV5-8; cdr3_aa: CASSPDSGIGYGYTF; cdr3_nt: TGTGCCAGCAGCCCGGATAGCGGGATCGGCTATGGCTACACCTTC
clone_size: NA; d_call: TRBD2; j_call: TRBJ2-1; v_call: TRBV29-1; cdr3_aa: CSVEGTSGMLF; cdr3_nt: TGCAGCGTTGAAGGGACTAGCGGGATGCTCTTC
clone_size: NA; d_call: NA; j_call: TRBJ2-5; v_call: TRBV5-6; cdr3_aa: CASSVIQETQYF; cdr3_nt: TGTGCCAGCAGCGTAATCCAAGAGACCCAGTACTTC
clone_size: once; d_call: TRBD1; j_call: TRBJ1-6; v_call: TRBV5-4; cdr3_aa: CASRVDRANSPLHF; cdr3_nt: TGTGCCAGCAGGGTTGACAGGGCTAATTCACCCCTCCACTTT
clone_size: NA; d_call: TRBD2; j_call: TRBJ2-1; v_call: TRBV4-2; cdr3_aa: CASSHIQRGDLGNEQFF; cdr3_nt: TGTGCCAGCAGCCACATCCAGCGGGGGGACCTGGGAAATGAGCAGTTCTTC
clone_size: NA; d_call: TRBD1; j_call: TRBJ2-7; v_call: TRBV6-5; cdr3_aa: CASAATGAIYEQYF; cdr3_nt: TGTGCCAGCGCGGCGACAGGGGCGATATACGAGCAGTACTTC
clone_size: NA; d_call: NA; j_call: TRBJ2-5; v_call: TRBV12-5; cdr3_aa: CASGYHPRVKQETQYF; cdr3_nt: TGTGCTAGTGGATATCACCCGCGGGTAAAACAAGAGACCCAGTACTTC
clone_size: NA; d_call: NA; j_call: TRBJ2-1; v_call: TRBV7-2; cdr3_aa: CASSSSPGIGAEQFF; cdr3_nt: TGTGCCAGCAGCTCGTCCCCTGGTATTGGGGCTGAGCAGTTCTTC
clone_size: NA; d_call: NA; j_call: TRBJ1-1; v_call: TRBV5-4; cdr3_aa: CASSLSSRPGISAF; cdr3_nt: TGTGCCAGCAGCTTGTCCTCGAGACCAGGAATCTCTGCCTTT
clone_size: NA; d_call: TRBD2; j_call: TRBJ2-5; v_call: TRBV19; cdr3_aa: CASSRTSGGRQETQYF; cdr3_nt: TGTGCCAGTAGTAGAACTAGCGGGGGTCGACAAGAGACCCAGTACTTC
clone_size: NA; d_call: NA; j_call: TRBJ2-6; v_call: TRBV7-9; cdr3_aa: CASSFRGDGANVLTF; cdr3_nt: TGTGCCAGCAGCTTTCGGGGAGATGGGGCCAACGTCCTGACTTTC
clone_size: NA; d_call: NA; j_call: TRBJ1-4; v_call: TRBV5-1; cdr3_aa: CASSGRDTLTNEKLFF; cdr3_nt: TGCGCCAGCAGCGGACGGGACACGCTAACTAATGAAAAACTGTTTTTT